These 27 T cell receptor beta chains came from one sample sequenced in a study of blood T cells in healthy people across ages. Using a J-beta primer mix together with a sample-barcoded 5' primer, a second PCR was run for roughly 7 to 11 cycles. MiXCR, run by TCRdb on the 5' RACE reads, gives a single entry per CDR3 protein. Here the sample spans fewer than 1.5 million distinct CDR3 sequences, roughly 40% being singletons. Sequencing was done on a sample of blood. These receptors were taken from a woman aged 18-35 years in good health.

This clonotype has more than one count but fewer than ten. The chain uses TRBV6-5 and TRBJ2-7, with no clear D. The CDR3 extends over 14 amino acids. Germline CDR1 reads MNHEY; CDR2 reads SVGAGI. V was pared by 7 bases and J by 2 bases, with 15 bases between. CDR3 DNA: TGTGCCAGCACCACGGGCCGTTTGACCTACGAGCAGTACTTC. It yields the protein CASTTGRLTYEQYF.

CDR3 amino acids: CASRGQWETQYF. The DNA of the CDR3 is TGTGCCAGCAGGGGCCAATGGGAGACCCAGTACTTC. This rearrangement joins TRBV2 to TRBJ2-7, with D hard to call. Near its end, the DNA agrees better with TRBJ2-5, so the J call may be wrong. Per germline, CDR1 SNHLY and CDR2 FYNNEI. This CDR3 contains 12 residues.

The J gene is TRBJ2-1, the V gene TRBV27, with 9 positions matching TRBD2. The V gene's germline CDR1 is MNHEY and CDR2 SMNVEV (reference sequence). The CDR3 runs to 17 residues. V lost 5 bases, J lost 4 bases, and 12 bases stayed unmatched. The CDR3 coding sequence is TGTGCCAGCAGTACTAGCGGGTCCATTCCCATATACAATGAGCAGTTCTTC. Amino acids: CASSTSGSIPIYNEQFF.

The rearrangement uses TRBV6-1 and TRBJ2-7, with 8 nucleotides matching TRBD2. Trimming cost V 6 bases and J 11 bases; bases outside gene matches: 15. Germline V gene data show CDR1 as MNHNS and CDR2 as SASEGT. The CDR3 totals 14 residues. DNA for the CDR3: TGTGCCAGCAGCACCACCAGGCGGGGGGAGAGTAAGTACTTC. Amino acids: CASSTTRRGESKYF.

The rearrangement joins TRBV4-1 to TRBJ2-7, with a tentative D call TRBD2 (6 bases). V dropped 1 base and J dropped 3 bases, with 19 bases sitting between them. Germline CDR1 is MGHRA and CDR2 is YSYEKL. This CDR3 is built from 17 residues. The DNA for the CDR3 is TGCGCCAGCAGCCAAGGACCCCTGGGGACTCCTAACTACGAGCAGTACTTC. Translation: CASSQGPLGTPNYEQYF.

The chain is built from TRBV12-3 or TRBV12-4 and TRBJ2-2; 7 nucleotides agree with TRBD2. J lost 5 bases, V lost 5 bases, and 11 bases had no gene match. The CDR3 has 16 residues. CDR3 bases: TGTGCCAGCAGTCCCACCGGGACTACCTTAACCGGGGAGCTGTTTTTT. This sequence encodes CASSPTGTTLTGELFF.

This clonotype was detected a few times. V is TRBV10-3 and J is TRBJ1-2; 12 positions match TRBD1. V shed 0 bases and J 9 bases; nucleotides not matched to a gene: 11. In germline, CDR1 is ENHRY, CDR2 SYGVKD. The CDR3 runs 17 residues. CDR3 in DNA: TGTGCCATCAGTGAGTCGCCCCTTCTCGGGACAGGGGGCAGCTACACCTTC. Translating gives CAISESPLLGTGGSYTF.

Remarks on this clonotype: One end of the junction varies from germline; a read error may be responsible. This CDR3 reads CSARVGDTRYF. Written as DNA, the CDR3 is TGCAGTGCGAGAGTAGGAGATACGCGGTATTTT. The gene calls are TRBV20-1 and TRBJ2-3; D not certain. The germline V gene has CDR1 DFQATT and CDR2 SNEGSKA (reference sequence). CDR3 length: 11 amino acids.

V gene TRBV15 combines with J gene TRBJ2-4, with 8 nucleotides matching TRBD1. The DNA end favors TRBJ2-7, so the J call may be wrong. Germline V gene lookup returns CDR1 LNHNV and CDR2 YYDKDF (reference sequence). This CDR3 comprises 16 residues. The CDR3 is CATSSDGTGKSYEQYF. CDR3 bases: TGTGCCACCAGCAGCGACGGGACAGGAAAGTCCTACGAGCAGTACTTC.

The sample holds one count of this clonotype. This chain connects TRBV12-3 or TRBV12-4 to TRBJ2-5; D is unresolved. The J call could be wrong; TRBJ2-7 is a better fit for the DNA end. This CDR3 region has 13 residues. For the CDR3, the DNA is TGTGCCAGCAGCCCTCGGGCCCGGAGCGAGCAGTACTTC. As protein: CASSPRARSEQYF.

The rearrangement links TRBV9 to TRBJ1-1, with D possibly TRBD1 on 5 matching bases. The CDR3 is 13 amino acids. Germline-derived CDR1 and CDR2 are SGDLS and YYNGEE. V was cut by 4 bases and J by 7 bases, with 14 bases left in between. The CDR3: CASSITGVGEAFF. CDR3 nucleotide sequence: TGTGCCAGCAGCATTACGGGGGTGGGTGAAGCTTTCTTT.

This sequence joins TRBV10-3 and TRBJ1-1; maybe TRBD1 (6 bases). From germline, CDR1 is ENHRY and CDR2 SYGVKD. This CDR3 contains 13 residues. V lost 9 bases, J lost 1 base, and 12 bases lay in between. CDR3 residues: CAMNRDTNTEAFF. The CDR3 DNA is TGTGCCATGAACCGGGACACGAACACTGAAGCTTTCTTT.

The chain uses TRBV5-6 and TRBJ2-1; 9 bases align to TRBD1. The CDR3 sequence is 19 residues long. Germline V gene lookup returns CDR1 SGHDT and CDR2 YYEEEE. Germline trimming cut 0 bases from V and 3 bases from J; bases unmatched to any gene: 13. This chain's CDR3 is CASSLGGQGLATFYNEQFF. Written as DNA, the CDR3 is TGTGCCAGCAGCTTGGGGGGACAGGGTCTCGCCACCTTCTACAATGAGCAGTTCTTC.

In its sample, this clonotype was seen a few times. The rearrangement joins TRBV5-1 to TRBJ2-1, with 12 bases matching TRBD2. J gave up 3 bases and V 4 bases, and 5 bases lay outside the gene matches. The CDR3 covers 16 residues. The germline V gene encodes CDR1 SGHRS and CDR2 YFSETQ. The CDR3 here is CASSPPTSGGYNEQFF. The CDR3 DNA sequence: TGCGCCAGCAGCCCTCCGACTAGCGGGGGCTACAATGAGCAGTTCTTC.

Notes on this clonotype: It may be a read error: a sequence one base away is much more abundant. The CDR3 DNA follows: TGTGCCAGCAGCTGGATTTCCGGCGGGATTAGCACAGATATGCAGTATTTT. Encoded protein: CASSWISGGISTDMQYF. The rearrangement uses TRBV11-2 and TRBJ2-3; perhaps TRBD2 as D (6 bases). This CDR3 contains 17 residues. Germline loops: CDR1 SGHAT, CDR2 FQNNGV.

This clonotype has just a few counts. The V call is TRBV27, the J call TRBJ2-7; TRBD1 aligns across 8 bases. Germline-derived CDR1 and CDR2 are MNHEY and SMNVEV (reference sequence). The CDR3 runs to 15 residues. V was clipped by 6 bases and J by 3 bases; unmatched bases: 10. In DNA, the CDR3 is TGTGCCAGCAGAAGGGACAGGACACAAAACTACGAGCAGTACTTC. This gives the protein CASRRDRTQNYEQYF.

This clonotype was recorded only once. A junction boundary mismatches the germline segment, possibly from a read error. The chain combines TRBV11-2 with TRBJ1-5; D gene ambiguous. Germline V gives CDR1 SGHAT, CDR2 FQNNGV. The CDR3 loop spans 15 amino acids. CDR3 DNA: TGTGCCAGCAGCTTAACGCCAGCGAGCAATCAGCCCCGGCATTTT. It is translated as CASSLTPASNQPRHF.

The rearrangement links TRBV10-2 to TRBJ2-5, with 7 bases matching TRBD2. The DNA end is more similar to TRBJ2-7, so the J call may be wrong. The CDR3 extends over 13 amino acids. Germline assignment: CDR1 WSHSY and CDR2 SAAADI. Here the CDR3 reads CASSVGGIYEQYF. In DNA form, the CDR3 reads TGCGCCAGCAGTGTGGGGGGGATCTACGAGCAGTACTTC.

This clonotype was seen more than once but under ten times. This chain's CDR3 is CASSQGGTGYNSPLHF. The DNA of the CDR3 is TGTGCCAGCAGCCAGGGCGGGACCGGGTATAATTCACCCCTCCACTTT. V usage is TRBV4-2 and J usage is TRBJ1-6, with D perhaps matching TRBD1 (5 bases). Germline CDR1 reads LGHNA; CDR2 reads YNFKEQ. V was cut by 3 bases and J by 4 bases, with 13 bases left in between. CDR3 length: 16 residues.

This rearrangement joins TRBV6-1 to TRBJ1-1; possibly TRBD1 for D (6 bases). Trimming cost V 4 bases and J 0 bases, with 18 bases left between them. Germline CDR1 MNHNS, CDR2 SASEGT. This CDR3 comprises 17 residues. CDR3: CASSGTGIGGMNTEAFF. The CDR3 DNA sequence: TGTGCCAGCAGTGGAACAGGGATAGGAGGTATGAACACTGAAGCTTTCTTT.

This CDR3 reads CASSTRTGPYEQYF. The CDR3 nucleotides read TGTGCCAGCAGCACTCGGACAGGGCCCTACGAGCAGTACTTC. This chain links TRBV7-2 with TRBJ2-7; the match to TRBD1 covers 8 bases. Germline CDR1 and CDR2: SGHTA and FQGNSA. The CDR3 covers 14 residues. The J segment lost 2 bases and the V segment lost 5 bases, leaving 5 bases of the junction unmatched.

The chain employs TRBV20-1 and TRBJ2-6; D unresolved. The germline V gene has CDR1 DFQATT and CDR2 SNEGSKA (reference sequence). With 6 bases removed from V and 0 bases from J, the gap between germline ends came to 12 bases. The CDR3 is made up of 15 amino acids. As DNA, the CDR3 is TGCAGTGCAACCGACCCGAGCTCTGGGGCCAACGTCCTGACTTTC. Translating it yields CSATDPSSGANVLTF.

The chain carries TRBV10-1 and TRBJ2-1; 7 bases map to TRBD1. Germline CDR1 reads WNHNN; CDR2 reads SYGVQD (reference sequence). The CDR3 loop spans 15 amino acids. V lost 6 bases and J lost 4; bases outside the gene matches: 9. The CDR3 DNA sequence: TGCGCCAGCAGCGAACCGGGACAGACTTACAATGAGCAGTTCTTC. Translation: CASSEPGQTYNEQFF.

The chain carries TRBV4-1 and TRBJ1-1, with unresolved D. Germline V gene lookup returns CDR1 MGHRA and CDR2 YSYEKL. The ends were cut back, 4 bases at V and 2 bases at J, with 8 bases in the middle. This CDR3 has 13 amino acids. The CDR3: CASSRVQNTEAFF. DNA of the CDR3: TGCGCCAGCAGCCGAGTACAAAACACTGAAGCTTTCTTT.

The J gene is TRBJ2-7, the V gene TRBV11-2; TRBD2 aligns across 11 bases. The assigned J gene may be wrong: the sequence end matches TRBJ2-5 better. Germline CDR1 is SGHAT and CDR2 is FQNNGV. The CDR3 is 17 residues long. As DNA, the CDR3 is TGTGCCAGCAGCTTTTTAGGGGCTAGCGGGGGGCCTGGGACCCAGTACTTC. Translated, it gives CASSFLGASGGPGTQYF.

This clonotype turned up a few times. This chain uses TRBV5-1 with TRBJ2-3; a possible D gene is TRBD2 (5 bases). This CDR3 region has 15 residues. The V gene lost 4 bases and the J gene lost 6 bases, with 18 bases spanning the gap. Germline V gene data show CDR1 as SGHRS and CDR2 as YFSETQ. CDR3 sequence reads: CASSVAGPLVDTQYF. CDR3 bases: TGCGCCAGCAGCGTCGCCGGGCCACTAGTGGATACGCAGTATTTT.

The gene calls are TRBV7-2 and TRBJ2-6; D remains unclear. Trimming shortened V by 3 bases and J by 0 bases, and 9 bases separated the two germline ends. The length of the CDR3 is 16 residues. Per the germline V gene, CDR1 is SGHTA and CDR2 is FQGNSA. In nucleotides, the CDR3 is TGTGCCAGCAGCTTTGCTTGGTTCTCTGGGGCCAACGTCCTGACTTTC. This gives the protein CASSFAWFSGANVLTF.